This T cell receptor beta chain appears in the sequencing data of a study of T cells in Graves' hyperthyroidism and ophthalmopathy. Researchers amplified the TCR beta CDR3 regions from RNA transcripts. First-round RT-PCR targeting the TCR CDR3 was performed with the HTBI primer set. TCRdb passed the multiplex PCR reads through MiXCR, listing each CDR3 protein once. This sample has roughly 200,000 distinct CDR3 sequences, with 18% found just once. Between the trimmed V and J ends, which lost 2 bases and 4 bases, there was a span of 11 bases. The CDR3 has 14 residues. Looked up from germline, CDR1 is MNHEY and CDR2 is SVGAGI. This clonotype was observed many times. Pregnant or lactating patients were excluded, as were those with uncontrolled infection or other autoimmune disease.

The clonotype originates from a man between 40 and 49 years old with Graves' hyperthyroidism. The chain has TRBV6-5 and TRBJ1-2, with no clear D. Material: blood. Here the CDR3 reads CASSYVGKTYGYTF. The CDR3 coding sequence is TGTGCCAGCAGTTACGTCGGGAAAACCTATGGCTACACCTTC.